The 25 T cell receptor beta chains presented below share a single source sample, sequenced in a study of Graves' ophthalmopathy and Graves' hyperthyroidism. The study amplified TCR beta CDR3 regions using RNA transcripts. HTBI-primed first-round RT-PCR preceded second-round multiplex PCR. TCRdb independently ran MiXCR on the multiplex PCR reads; one entry per CDR3 protein. Counted here are over a million distinct CDR3 sequences, less than 45% occurring once; the ten biggest clones make up approximately 12%. The sample was peripheral blood or thyroid tissue (not recorded which). The receptors were sampled from an adult man with Graves' hyperthyroidism.

The chain combines TRBV7-9 with TRBJ2-7; 10 positions match TRBD1. In germline, CDR1 is SEHNR, CDR2 FQNEAQ (reference sequence). The CDR3 runs to 17 residues. V shed 8 bases, J shed 4 bases, and the junction held 17 bases outside the gene matches. The CDR3 region is CASGPGPPGTGVYEQYF. The CDR3 DNA is TGTGCCAGCGGCCCCGGGCCCCCCGGGACAGGGGTATACGAGCAGTACTTC.

This clonotype appeared many times. The chain employs TRBV10-3 and TRBJ1-4; 11 nucleotides agree with TRBD1. The CDR3 has 14 residues. V lost 6 bases to trimming and J lost 6 bases; unmatched junction nucleotides: 3. Germline values: CDR1 ENHRY, CDR2 SYGVKD. CDR3 in DNA: TGTGCCATCAGAAGGGGACAGGGGGATGAAAAACTGTTTTTT. Its translation: CAIRRGQGDEKLFF.

V gene TRBV4-3 combines with J gene TRBJ1-6; no reliable D call. V was clipped by 1 base and J by 6 bases, with 10 bases between them. This CDR3 is 15 amino acids long. Germline lookup yields CDR1 LGHNA and CDR2 YSLEER. Here the CDR3 DNA reads TGCGCCAGCAGCCAAGTCTCCCCTCCTAATTCACCCCTCCACTTT. Amino acids: CASSQVSPPNSPLHF.

The chain uses TRBV5-1 and TRBJ2-2; TRBD2 matches at 16 bases. With V trimmed by 3 bases and J by 4 bases, 6 bases remained unmatched. Germline-derived CDR1 and CDR2 are SGHRS and YFSETQ. The CDR3 runs to 18 residues. The CDR3 DNA is TGCGCCAGCAGCTACGCCGGGACTAGCGGGGGGGCCACCGGGGAGCTGTTTTTT. Its translation is CASSYAGTSGGATGELFF. Variable domain in full (rest from reference TRBV5-1 and TRBJ2-2): KAGVTQTPRYLIKTRGQQVTLSCSPISGHRSVSWYQQTPGQGLQFLFEYFSETQRNKGNFPGRFSGRQFSNSRSEMNVSTLELGDSALYLCASSYAGTSGGATGELFFGEGSRLTVL.

This clonotype has at least ten counts. The V call is TRBV7-7, the J call TRBJ2-2; D is unclear. Germline CDR1 and CDR2: SSHAT and FNYEAQ (reference sequence). The CDR3 has 13 residues. Trimming left V 5 bases short and J 8 bases short, with 12 bases between. The CDR3 DNA reads as TGTGCCAGCAGCCGAACGATGGGAGGGGAGCTGTTTTTT. Protein product: CASSRTMGGELFF.

This clonotype was recorded at least ten times. V and J are TRBV27 and TRBJ1-2, with D possibly being TRBD1 (5 bases). The germline gives CDR1 MNHEY, CDR2 SMNVEV (reference sequence). The CDR3 sequence is 13 residues long. V lost 4 bases and J lost 8, with 14 bases in between. This CDR3 reads CASSSTAFGGYTF. The DNA for the CDR3 is TGTGCCAGCAGTTCGACAGCTTTCGGCGGCTACACCTTC.

This clonotype was recorded many times. The rearrangement uses TRBV19 and TRBJ1-6; D not resolved. V was pared by 3 bases and J by 10 bases, with 7 bases between. Per the germline V gene, CDR1 is LNHDA and CDR2 is SQIVND (reference sequence). The CDR3 spans 12 residues. The CDR3 region has the DNA TGTGCCAGTAGTATTGGTGGATCACCCCTCCACTTT. This encodes CASSIGGSPLHF.

Details on this clonotype: Being one base from a much bigger clone, this may be a read error. The rearrangement links TRBV11-2 to TRBJ2-7, with 12 bases matching TRBD2. Germline CDR1 is SGHAT and CDR2 is FQNNGV. The CDR3 extends over 15 amino acids. For the CDR3, the DNA is TGTGCCAGCAGCACAACACTAGCGGGAGGATACGAGCACTACTTC. Its protein is CASSTTLAGGYEHYF.

This clonotype showed up just a few times. A much bigger clone sits one base away, suggesting this may be a read error. The final CDR3 position lacks the conserved phenylalanine or tryptophan, pointing to a likely read error. V and J are TRBV19 and TRBJ1-5, with D unclear. Looked up from germline, CDR1 is LNHDA and CDR2 is SQIVND (reference sequence). The CDR3 is made up of 12 amino acids. V lost 6 bases and J lost 8, with 11 bases in between. DNA for the CDR3: TGTGCCAGTAGGACCACAGTGGAGCCCCAGCATTCT. Translated: CASRTTVEPQHS.

This chain uses TRBV15 with TRBJ2-7; possible D gene TRBD1, 5 bases. From germline, CDR1 is LNHNV and CDR2 YYDKDF (reference sequence). There are 14 residues in the CDR3. Trimming removed 1 base from V and 2 bases from J, with 9 bases in between. The CDR3 here is CATSRVPGPYEQYF. In DNA form, the CDR3 reads TGTGCCACCAGCAGAGTTCCAGGGCCCTACGAGCAGTACTTC.

The rearrangement uses TRBV30 and TRBJ1-1, with D perhaps matching TRBD1 (5 bases). V shed 2 bases and J shed 7 bases, with 11 bases lying between them. The CDR3 loop spans 12 amino acids. The germline CDR1 and CDR2 sequences are GTSNPN and SVGIG (reference sequence). CDR3 in DNA: TGTGCCTGGAGTAGGGCAGGGCTTGAAGCTTTCTTT. The encoded protein is CAWSRAGLEAFF.

The gene calls are TRBV28 and TRBJ2-7, with D perhaps matching TRBD2 (6 bases). Germline-derived CDR1 and CDR2 are MDHEN and SYDVKM. Trimming removed 6 bases from V and 7 bases from J, with 13 bases in between. The CDR3 loop spans 12 amino acids. CDR3 residues: CASRDAGREQYF. In DNA form, the CDR3 reads TGTGCCAGCAGGGACGCGGGGCGGGAGCAGTACTTC.

This clonotype was detected ten times or more. The genes are TRBV4-3 and TRBJ2-7, with 9 bases fitting TRBD1. The germline V gene encodes CDR1 LGHNA and CDR2 YSLEER. J lost 5 bases, V lost 0 bases, and 8 bases had no gene match. CDR3 length: 16 amino acids. CDR3 protein: CASSQEWDRVVHEQYF. In nucleotides, the CDR3 is TGCGCCAGCAGCCAAGAGTGGGACAGGGTGGTCCACGAGCAGTACTTC.

The chain joins TRBV10-3 to TRBJ1-1, with TRBD1 identical over 7 bases. J was trimmed by 5 bases and V by 3 bases; bases with no gene match: 9. CDR1 ENHRY and CDR2 SYGVKD come from the germline V gene. The CDR3 extends over 15 amino acids. In DNA, the CDR3 is TGTGCCATCAGTGACGACAGTTGGGACAGAACTGAAGCTTTCTTT. Translated: CAISDDSWDRTEAFF.

This clonotype was observed many times. This rearrangement joins TRBV20-1 to TRBJ1-5; 9 nucleotides match TRBD1. V lost 4 bases and J lost 7; bases outside the gene matches: 11. Germline CDR1 and CDR2: DFQATT and SNEGSKA (reference sequence). This CDR3 contains 15 residues. CDR3: CSATGQQGAKQPQHF. The CDR3 DNA is TGCAGTGCTACCGGTCAACAGGGGGCAAAGCAGCCCCAGCATTTT.

The V call is TRBV12-3 or TRBV12-4, the J call TRBJ2-5; 11 bases are a match to TRBD1. This CDR3 contains 15 residues. The trim removed 7 bases at V and 5 bases at J, leaving 9 bases unmatched. CDR3 loop: CASTWDRGSEETQYF. The DNA of the CDR3 is TGTGCCAGCACCTGGGACAGGGGGTCGGAGGAGACCCAGTACTTC.

On this clonotype: One base away lies a much larger clone, so this may be a sequencing read error. The rearrangement links TRBV2 to TRBJ1-1; D is possibly TRBD1 (6 bases). The germline gives CDR1 SNHLY, CDR2 FYNNEI. This CDR3 contains 11 residues. V was pared by 8 bases and J by 4 bases, with 8 bases between. CDR3 sequence (DNA): TGTGCCAGCTGGGGGCGCACTGAAGCTTTCTTT. It specifies CASWGRTEAFF.

In this sample, this clonotype turned up many times. The rearrangement joins TRBV10-2 to TRBJ2-7; tentative D call: TRBD2 (7 bases). CDR3 length: 14 amino acids. Per the germline V gene, CDR1 is WSHSY and CDR2 is SAAADI. Trimming removed 2 bases at V and 0 bases at J, with 8 bases between. The CDR3 DNA sequence: TGCGCCAGCAGTGAGGGGGGGGCCTCCTACGAGCAGTACTTC. Translated: CASSEGGASYEQYF.

The table lists this clonotype with many counts. V is TRBV20-1 and J is TRBJ1-4; 7 bases line up with TRBD1. CDR1 and CDR2 (germline): DFQATT, SNEGSKA (reference sequence). The junction had 9 bases not matched to a gene; V was cut back by 7 bases and J by 7 bases. The CDR3 spans 13 residues. The CDR3 bases are TGCAGTGGAACCGGGACAGCTGCTGAAAAACTGTTTTTT. This encodes CSGTGTAAEKLFF.

This clonotype was counted a few times. One junction end does not reproduce the germline sequence, and a read error may be involved. V is TRBV10-3 and J is TRBJ1-1, with TRBD1 matching over 8 bases. CDR3 length equals 15 residues. Looked up from germline, CDR1 is ENHRY and CDR2 is SYGVKD. The CDR3 coding sequence is TGTGCCAGCAGTCGCCTTCAGGGGGCAGTCACTGAAGCTTTCTTT. The encoded protein is CASSRLQGAVTEAFF.

Notes on this clonotype: Since no conserved phenylalanine or tryptophan closes the CDR3, a read error is the likely cause. V gene TRBV29-1 combines with J gene TRBJ2-6; perhaps TRBD2 as D (7 bases). The CDR3 covers 17 residues. Germline V gene data show CDR1 as SQVTM and CDR2 as ANQGSEA. Trimming took 5 bases from V and 0 from J, leaving 17 bases between them. The CDR3 loop reads CSVRGAASTSGANVLTP. In nucleotides, the CDR3 is TGCAGCGTTCGGGGGGCGGCCAGTACCTCTGGGGCCAACGTCCTGACTCCA.

This clonotype has ten or more counts. The chain combines TRBV7-2 with TRBJ2-7; the D gene is possibly TRBD1 (6 bases). V dropped 2 bases and J dropped 5 bases, with 13 bases sitting between them. The CDR3 runs to 14 residues. Germline V gene sequence: CDR1 SGHTA, CDR2 FQGNSA. CDR3 sequence (DNA): TGTGCCAGCAGCTTACGCAACAGGGCCAACGAGCAGTACTTC. This codes for CASSLRNRANEQYF. Complete variable domain (other parts from reference TRBV7-2 and TRBJ2-7): GAGVSQSPSNKVTEKGKDVELRCDPISGHTALYWYRQSLGQGLEFLIYFQGNSAPDKSGLPSDRFSAERTGGSVSTLTIQRTQQEDSAVYLCASSLRNRANEQYFGPGTRLTVT.

This clonotype appeared once. This chain joins TRBV10-3 and TRBJ2-7; TRBD2 might be the D (5 bases). Germline CDR1 ENHRY, CDR2 SYGVKD. This CDR3 is built from 12 residues. The CDR3 nucleotides read TGTGCTAGTGGTTTGGAGGACGGAGAGCAGTACTTC. Its protein is CASGLEDGEQYF.

A few counts support this clonotype. The V and J genes are TRBV6-5 and TRBJ1-1; D might be TRBD1 (6 bases). There are 11 residues in the CDR3. Germline V gene lookup returns CDR1 MNHEY and CDR2 SVGAGI. The V gene lost 6 bases and the J gene lost 10 bases, with 12 bases spanning the gap. CDR3 loop: CASRTGTTAFF. CDR3 nucleotides: TGTGCCAGCAGAACAGGGACGACAGCTTTCTTT.

Comments on this clonotype: Sequence at one end of the junction differs from germline and may be a read error. The chain links TRBV10-3 to TRBJ2-7, with D possibly TRBD1 on 5 matching bases. The CDR3 is 13 amino acids. CDR1 ENHRY and CDR2 SYGVKD come from the germline V gene. In DNA, the CDR3 is TGTGCCATCCGTGATGAAGACAGCTACGAGCAGTACTTC. Amino acids: CAIRDEDSYEQYF.